Listed below are T cell receptor beta chains from one sample, sequenced in a study of T cells in severe cutaneous drug reactions. TCRdb re-called the multiplex PCR reads and shows each CDR3 protein once, DNA omitted. This table holds thousands of distinct CDR3 sequences. Sequencing was done on a sample of cells from a skin blister. These receptors were collected from a human donor with a severe cutaneous adverse drug reaction. Both conserved end residues are part of each CDR3. Each record gives: J gene, clone size, V gene, CDR3 protein. A row's size may be missing; if present it is once, few, many or a size class.

>TRBJ2-7|-|TRBV7-2
CASSLTGFAGTSSGYEQYF
>TRBJ2-1|-|TRBV28
CASSPQWQFNEQFF
>TRBJ2-5|-|TRBV5-1
CASSLRWRETQYF
>TRBJ2-3|-|TRBV27
CASSLDRVADTQYF
>TRBJ2-2|-|TRBV10-3
CAISEPGVSRNTGELFF
>TRBJ1-1|-|TRBV27
CASSLSVGQGGANTEAFF
>TRBJ2-3|-|TRBV27
CASSFLLAATQYF
>TRBJ2-1|-|TRBV6-7
CASSPSGDHEQFF
>TRBJ1-1|-|TRBV6-5
CASSYAARGQDMGAFF
>TRBJ1-1|-|TRBV7-9
CASSTISGAGAFF
>TRBJ2-7|-|TRBV7-8
CASSLWVSGRSSYEQYF
>TRBJ1-5|-|TRBV9
CASIPNQPQHF
>TRBJ2-3|medium-sized|TRBV4-3
CASSLRDGTDTQYF
>TRBJ2-5|-|TRBV18
CASSPLAVQAETQYF
>TRBJ2-7|medium-sized|TRBV29-1
CSVVTGSYEQYF
>TRBJ2-7|-|TRBV2
CASGLIPTREQYF
>TRBJ1-2|-|TRBV20-1
CSAQTGTYYGYTF
>TRBJ1-4|medium-sized|TRBV12-3/TRBV12-4
CASSPGTAEKLFF
>TRBJ1-3|-|TRBV10-2
CASSGTDGNTIYF
>TRBJ2-7|-|TRBV20-1
CSARDPSGASYEQYF
>TRBJ2-1|medium-sized|TRBV18
CASSPSLANEQFF
>TRBJ2-7|-|TRBV18
CASSPLLARQGSSYEQYF
>TRBJ1-5|-|TRBV28
CASSGPGQPQHF
>TRBJ2-1|-|TRBV20-1
CSARDPLRELLHEQFF
>TRBJ2-7|-|TRBV28
CASSPIAADLSYEQYF
>TRBJ2-7|-|TRBV12-3/TRBV12-4
CASSLEVSFYEQYF
>TRBJ2-3|-|TRBV12-3/TRBV12-4
CASSLEGLRGSTDTQYF
>TRBJ2-7|-|TRBV29-1
CSVAPEPYEQYF
>TRBJ2-5|-|TRBV12-3/TRBV12-4
CASQRGNQETQYF
>TRBJ1-1|-|TRBV15
CATSRAEEGTEAFF
>TRBJ2-7|-|TRBV11-2
CASTQVGGHYEQYF
>TRBJ2-7|-|TRBV4-1
CASSPRLAGFEQYF
>TRBJ2-7|-|TRBV28
CASTQTGTGNYYEQYF
>TRBJ2-3|-|TRBV4-3
CASSQDFFRGTDTQYF
>TRBJ2-7|-|TRBV11-3
CAYQGDRAHEQYF
>TRBJ2-7|-|TRBV4-3
CASSPYLLAGLPGGYF
>TRBJ2-7|medium-sized|TRBV13
CASSLGTRHYEQYF
>TRBJ1-2|medium-sized|TRBV2
CASSGRSNYGYTF
>TRBJ1-5|-|TRBV28
CASSLLVREKENQPQHF
>TRBJ2-7|-|TRBV27
CASSLLSGAYEQYF
>TRBJ2-1|-|TRBV4-1
CASSQEGGLDEQFF
>TRBJ2-7|-|TRBV28
CASSHRLANDEQYF